Shown below are 15 T cell receptor beta chains from a single sample sequenced in a study of identical twins. TCRdb processed the 5' RACE reads anew with MiXCR; each CDR3 protein has one entry. Among 350,000 to 450,000 distinct CDR3 sequences listed, under 20% were seen once. Sequenced sample: naive T cells sorted from blood. The source of these receptors is a man aged 45-65 years in good health.

The chain links TRBV12-3 or TRBV12-4 to TRBJ1-5; 7 bases are a match to TRBD1. V gave up 6 bases and J gave up 4 bases; unmatched junction bases: 6. The CDR3 runs to 14 residues. CDR3: CASSTTGANQPQHF. CDR3 DNA: TGTGCCAGCAGCACAACAGGGGCGAATCAGCCCCAGCATTTT.

This clonotype was counted at least ten times. V usage is TRBV23-1 and J usage is TRBJ2-7, with D unresolved. Being an ORF, TRBV23-1 has a function that is uncertain. The CDR3 is made up of 14 amino acids. Trimming took off 4 bases at V and 3 bases at J, with 13 bases between the two ends. The CDR3 sequence is CASSLGQRDYEQYF. The CDR3 coding sequence is TGCGCCAGCAGTCTAGGCCAAAGGGACTACGAGCAGTACTTC.

This CDR3 is CASSLEIRWETQYF. DNA for the CDR3: TGTGCCAGCAGCTTAGAGATTAGGTGGGAGACCCAGTACTTC. This chain connects TRBV7-2 to TRBJ2-5, with unresolved D. Trimming pared 1 base from V and 5 bases from J, leaving 11 bases between. The CDR3 extends over 14 amino acids. Germline values: CDR1 SGHTA, CDR2 FQGNSA.

This clonotype was seen ten or more times. The V call is TRBV3-1, the J call TRBJ2-7; 8 bases agree with TRBD1. The CDR3 runs 14 residues. CDR1 LGHDT and CDR2 YNNKEL come from the germline V gene (reference sequence). The trim removed 6 bases at V and 3 bases at J, leaving 7 bases unmatched. The CDR3 DNA reads as TGTGCCAGCAGTTACAGGGGGGAGCTCTACGAGCAGTACTTC. This sequence encodes CASSYRGELYEQYF.

This chain links TRBV7-3 with TRBJ2-1, with 9 nucleotides matching TRBD2. The germline V gene has CDR1 SGHTA and CDR2 FQGTGA. The CDR3 covers 15 residues. After removal of 2 bases from V and 10 bases from J, the junction contained 9 bases not matched to a gene. The CDR3 here is CASSLYSGRTVEQFF. DNA for the CDR3: TGTGCCAGCAGCTTATATAGCGGGAGAACTGTAGAGCAGTTCTTC.

This rearrangement joins TRBV5-4 to TRBJ2-2; possibly TRBD1 for D (6 bases). This CDR3 contains 15 residues. Looked up from germline, CDR1 is SGHNT and CDR2 is YYREEE (reference sequence). The germline V and J ends were trimmed by 4 bases and 1 base, with 11 bases remaining between them. The CDR3 DNA follows: TGTGCCAGCAGCGCACCGACAGGGAACACCGGGGAGCTGTTTTTT. Its translation: CASSAPTGNTGELFF.

This clonotype was detected many times. The chain joins TRBV13 to TRBJ1-1, with D perhaps matching TRBD1 (6 bases). Germline V gene lookup returns CDR1 PRHDT and CDR2 FYEKMQ (reference sequence). CDR3 size: 15 residues. V dropped 8 bases and J dropped 5 bases, with 21 bases sitting between them. In DNA form, the CDR3 reads TGTGCCAGCCGCATATGGGGGCAAGGGCGGACTGAAGCTTTCTTT. Translated: CASRIWGQGRTEAFF.

This clonotype was found a few times. The chain has TRBV7-9 and TRBJ1-2, with 7 positions matching TRBD1. This CDR3 has 14 amino acids. Germline CDR1 and CDR2: SEHNR and FQNEAQ (reference sequence). Germline trimming cut 5 bases from V and 4 bases from J; bases unmatched to any gene: 7. The CDR3 DNA reads as TGTGCCAGCAGCGATCACAGGGGACTCTATGGCTACACCTTC. Amino acid sequence: CASSDHRGLYGYTF.

This clonotype appeared many times. The chain employs TRBV6-6 and TRBJ1-2; D gene uncertain. From germline, CDR1 is MNHNY and CDR2 SVGAGI (reference sequence). The germline V and J ends were trimmed by 8 bases and 3 bases, with 4 bases remaining between them. CDR3 length equals 10 residues. The CDR3 sequence is CASSHYGYTF. The CDR3 DNA sequence: TGTGCCAGCTCCCACTATGGCTACACCTTC.

This clonotype was recorded many times. The CDR3 spells CSVPRVGGHTEAFF. For the CDR3, the DNA is TGCAGTGTCCCTAGAGTCGGGGGACACACTGAAGCTTTCTTT. This chain connects TRBV20-1 to TRBJ1-1, with D perhaps matching TRBD1 (5 bases). The germline V gene has CDR1 DFQATT and CDR2 SNEGSKA (reference sequence). Deletions cut 7 bases from V and 3 bases from J, with 18 bases between. The CDR3 runs 14 residues.

The V and J genes are TRBV6-2 or TRBV6-3 and TRBJ2-1; D is possibly TRBD1 or TRBD2 (6 bases each). Germline V gives CDR1 MNHEY, CDR2 SVGEGT. Trimming stripped 5 bases from V and 4 bases from J, with 12 bases between. The CDR3 has 14 amino acids. CDR3 region: CASSTRDKYNEQFF. CDR3 DNA sequence: TGTGCCAGCAGTACGCGGGACAAGTACAATGAGCAGTTCTTC.

The chain uses TRBV20-1 and TRBJ1-2; 8 nucleotides line up with TRBD1. The CDR3 totals 13 residues. The J segment lost 2 bases and the V segment lost 5 bases, leaving 4 bases of the junction unmatched. The germline V gene has CDR1 DFQATT and CDR2 SNEGSKA (reference sequence). The CDR3 sequence is CSARDRMNYGYTF. In nucleotides, the CDR3 is TGCAGTGCTCGGGACAGGATGAACTATGGCTACACCTTC.

This clonotype has a count of ten or more. The chain links TRBV5-6 to TRBJ1-5; 7 positions match TRBD1. The V gene's germline CDR1 is SGHDT and CDR2 YYEEEE. With 2 bases clipped from V and 6 bases from J, the junction kept 2 bases outside the gene matches. This CDR3 spans 13 amino acids. This CDR3 is CASSLGGFQPQHF. DNA of the CDR3: TGTGCCAGCAGCTTAGGGGGCTTTCAGCCCCAGCATTTT.

The gene calls are TRBV9 and TRBJ2-1; 11 positions agree with TRBD2. This CDR3 is 16 amino acids long. Germline V gene sequence: CDR1 SGDLS, CDR2 YYNGEE. J gave up 4 bases and V 2 bases, and 5 bases lay outside the gene matches. The CDR3 reads CASSVDGTSGYNEQFF. Here the CDR3 DNA reads TGTGCCAGCAGCGTCGACGGGACTAGCGGATACAATGAGCAGTTCTTC.

A few counts support this clonotype. The chain joins TRBV9 to TRBJ2-1; 10 bases align to TRBD2. V was clipped by 0 bases and J by 8 bases; unmatched bases: 8. The CDR3 contains 16 residues. Germline V gene sequence: CDR1 SGDLS, CDR2 YYNGEE. The CDR3 protein is CASSVVGSGRPDEQFF. The CDR3 DNA reads TGTGCCAGCAGCGTAGTGGGTAGCGGGAGGCCCGATGAGCAGTTCTTC.